These 17 T cell receptor beta chains were all obtained from the same sample, sequenced in a study of tumor-infiltrating T cells and Merkel cell polyomavirus. TCRdb's copy holds only in-frame clones and misses some; the assay was immunoSEQ multiplex PCR. In the table there are nearly 250 clones, 70% to 90% of which are singletons. Robust Merkel cell polyomavirus Large T antigen positivity by immunohistochemistry was seen in all patients' tumors. Sequencing was carried out using Merkel cell polyomavirus peptide tetramer+ CD8+ T cells sorted from blood. The receptors shown here come from a man aged 55 to 70 with Merkel cell carcinoma.

The V call is TRBV6-1, the J call TRBJ1-5; no definite D call. The germline V gene encodes CDR1 MNHNS and CDR2 SASEGT. This CDR3 is built from 17 residues. Trimming took off 0 bases at V and 3 bases at J, with 15 bases between the two ends. The CDR3 DNA follows: TGTGCCAGCAGTGAAGCCGGGTATCTGAGGTCCAATCAGCCCCAGCATTTT. Its translation: CASSEAGYLRSNQPQHF.

V is TRBV7-9 and J is TRBJ1-2, with 9 positions matching TRBD1. The CDR3 has 16 amino acids. V shed 4 bases and J 8 bases; nucleotides not matched to a gene: 14. Germline loops: CDR1 SEHNR, CDR2 FQNEAQ (reference sequence). CDR3 sequence (DNA): TGTGCCAGCAGCTGGGCCGGGACAGGGCAAACCTCCGGCTACACCTTC. Amino acid sequence: CASSWAGTGQTSGYTF.

The rearrangement joins TRBV30 to TRBJ2-5; possible D gene TRBD2, 5 bases. The V gene's germline CDR1 is GTSNPN and CDR2 SVGIG (reference sequence). V gave up 2 bases and J gave up 2 bases, with 9 bases separating them. The CDR3 loop spans 13 amino acids. The CDR3 sequence is CAWSKPGQETQYF. The CDR3 bases are TGTGCCTGGAGTAAACCGGGACAAGAGACCCAGTACTTC.

This clone was seen a few times. This sequence joins TRBV28 and TRBJ1-2; 9 bases align to TRBD1. The CDR3 extends over 13 amino acids. The germline V gene encodes CDR1 MDHEN and CDR2 SYDVKM. Germline trimming cut 6 bases from V and 4 bases from J; bases unmatched to any gene: 3. In nucleotides, the CDR3 is TGTGCCAGCAGCCCGACAGGGGGCTATGGCTACACCTTC. It codes for CASSPTGGYGYTF.

CDR3 sequence: CASSAGGSYNEQFF. In DNA, the CDR3 is TGTGCCAGCAGTGCAGGGGGCTCCTACAATGAGCAGTTCTTC. V usage is TRBV25-1 and J usage is TRBJ2-1; TRBD1 aligns across 7 bases. The V gene's germline CDR1 is MGHDK and CDR2 SYGVNS. With 4 bases clipped from V and 0 bases from J, the junction kept 0 bases outside the gene matches. The CDR3 spans 14 residues. The variable domain in full, completed from reference TRBV25-1 and TRBJ2-1, reads EADIYQTPRYLVIGTGKKITLECSQTMGHDKMYWYQQDPGMELHLIHYSYGVNSTEKGDLSSESTVSRIRTEHFPLTLESARPSHTSQYLCASSAGGSYNEQFFGPGTRLTVL.

The chain is built from TRBV15 and TRBJ2-5; 9 positions match TRBD2. Germline CDR1 LNHNV, CDR2 YYDKDF (reference sequence). The J segment lost 5 bases and the V segment lost 5 bases, leaving 6 bases of the junction unmatched. This CDR3 contains 14 residues. CDR3 nucleotides: TGTGCCACCAGCGGTAGCGGGAGAAGCGAGACCCAGTACTTC. It yields the protein CATSGSGRSETQYF.

This chain connects TRBV5-1 to TRBJ1-2, with D unresolved. Germline V CDR1 and CDR2: SGHRS, YFSETQ. V was shortened by 3 bases and J by 8 bases, with 17 bases between the two germline ends. The CDR3 sequence is 14 residues long. CDR3 protein: CASSSRQRGDGYTF. CDR3 bases: TGCGCCAGCAGCTCCAGGCAGCGGGGAGACGGCTACACCTTC.

The chain has TRBV29-1 and TRBJ1-1; maybe TRBD1 (5 bases). The germline gives CDR1 SQVTM, CDR2 ANQGSEA. CDR3 length: 10 amino acids. The V and J ends lost 4 bases and 8 bases respectively, with 8 bases between them. This CDR3 is CSVVTAEAFF. As DNA, the CDR3 is TGCAGCGTTGTGACAGCAGAAGCTTTCTTT.

This chain joins TRBV11-2 and TRBJ1-5; D is undetermined. Trimming took 5 bases from V and 6 from J, leaving 11 bases between them. The CDR3 is 13 residues long. Germline-derived CDR1 and CDR2 are SGHAT and FQNNGV. The CDR3 coding sequence is TGTGCCAGCAGCCCGTCCCCCCGTCAGCCCCAGCATTTT. It encodes CASSPSPRQPQHF.

The chain is built from TRBV5-4 and TRBJ2-5; no clear D gene. The CDR3 is 16 residues long. V lost 1 base, J lost 5 bases, and 18 bases lay in between. Germline values: CDR1 SGHNT, CDR2 YYREEE (reference sequence). CDR3 protein: CASSLNFESLRETQYF. The CDR3 bases are TGTGCCAGCAGCTTGAACTTTGAGAGCCTGAGGGAGACCCAGTACTTC. Based on the CDR3 plus reference TRBV5-4 and TRBJ2-5, the full variable domain is ETGVTQSPTHLIKTRGQQVTLRCSSQSGHNTVSWYQQALGQGPQFIFQYYREEENGRGNFPPRFSGLQFPNYSSELNVNALELDDSALYLCASSLNFESLRETQYFGPGTRLLVL.

The chain couples TRBV2 to TRBJ1-2; maybe TRBD1 (5 bases). This CDR3 comprises 13 residues. The germline V and J ends were trimmed by 2 bases and 6 bases, with 10 bases remaining between them. The germline gives CDR1 SNHLY, CDR2 FYNNEI. CDR3 nucleotides: TGTGCCAGCAGTGAACAGGGAACTCATGGCTACACCTTC. This encodes CASSEQGTHGYTF. Supplemented by reference TRBV2 and TRBJ1-2, the full variable domain reads EPEVTQTPSHQVTQMGQEVILRCVPISNHLYFYWYRQILGQKVEFLVSFYNNEISEKSEIFDDQFSVERPDGSNFTLKIRSTKLEDSAMYFCASSEQGTHGYTFGSGTRLTVV.

The V and J genes are TRBV6-1 and TRBJ2-1; D uncertain. Germline CDR1 reads MNHNS; CDR2 reads SASEGT. There are 15 residues in the CDR3. V shed 7 bases and J shed 5 bases, with 18 bases lying between them. CDR3 residues: CASKTSPLLHNEQFF. The DNA of the CDR3 is TGTGCCAGCAAGACATCCCCCTTACTTCACAATGAGCAGTTCTTC.

The chain combines TRBV2 with TRBJ2-7, with D unclear. This CDR3 spans 15 amino acids. Germline V gene sequence: CDR1 SNHLY, CDR2 FYNNEI. Between the trimmed V and J ends, which lost 6 bases and 0 bases, there was a span of 15 bases. The CDR3 DNA is TGTGCCAGCAGCCGAGAGAGACACTCCTCCTACGAGCAGTACTTC. Translation: CASSRERHSSYEQYF.

The rearrangement uses TRBV10-2 and TRBJ2-6; D uncertain. Between the trimmed V and J ends, which lost 5 bases and 5 bases, there was a span of 19 bases. Germline CDR1 reads WSHSY; CDR2 reads SAAADI. The CDR3 loop spans 17 amino acids. The CDR3: CASSPRVTQSRANVLTF. The CDR3 DNA reads TGCGCCAGCAGTCCACGAGTCACTCAAAGTCGGGCCAACGTCCTGACTTTC.

The chain joins TRBV6-1 to TRBJ1-5; the D gene is possibly TRBD1 (5 bases). This CDR3 spans 14 amino acids. Germline V gene data show CDR1 as MNHNS and CDR2 as SASEGT. V was trimmed by 11 bases and J by 4 bases, leaving 18 bases between them. In nucleotides, the CDR3 is TGTGCCCGCCGCTCGTTGGGGGGGAATCAGCCCCAGCATTTT. This gives the protein CARRSLGGNQPQHF.

The V and J genes are TRBV11-2 and TRBJ2-7; 8 nucleotides match TRBD1. From germline, CDR1 is SGHAT and CDR2 FQNNGV. This CDR3 has 14 amino acids. Trimming cost V 5 bases and J 3 bases; bases outside gene matches: 6. The CDR3 spells CASSTRTGSYEQYF. CDR3 bases: TGTGCCAGCAGCACCCGGACAGGGAGCTACGAGCAGTACTTC.

The V and J genes are TRBV28 and TRBJ2-7; weak D call: TRBD2 (6 bases). V was clipped by 4 bases and J by 4 bases, with 8 bases between them. The CDR3 runs 12 residues. Germline assignment: CDR1 MDHEN and CDR2 SYDVKM. The CDR3 sequence is CASSWGVYEQYF. In DNA, the CDR3 is TGTGCCAGCAGTTGGGGGGTGTACGAGCAGTACTTC.